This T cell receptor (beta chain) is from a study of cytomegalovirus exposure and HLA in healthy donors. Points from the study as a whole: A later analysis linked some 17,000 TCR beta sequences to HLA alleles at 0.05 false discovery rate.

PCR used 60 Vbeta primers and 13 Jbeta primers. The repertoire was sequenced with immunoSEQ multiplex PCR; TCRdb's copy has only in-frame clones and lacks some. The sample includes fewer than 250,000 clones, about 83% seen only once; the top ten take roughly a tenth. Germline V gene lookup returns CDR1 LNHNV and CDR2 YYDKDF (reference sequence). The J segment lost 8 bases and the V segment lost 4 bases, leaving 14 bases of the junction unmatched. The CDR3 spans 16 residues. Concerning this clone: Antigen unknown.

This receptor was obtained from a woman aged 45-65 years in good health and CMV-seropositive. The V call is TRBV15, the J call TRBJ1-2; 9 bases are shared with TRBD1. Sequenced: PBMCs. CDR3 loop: CATSTSGQGPKGGYTF. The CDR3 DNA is TGTGCCACCAGCACCTCCGGACAGGGGCCTAAAGGAGGCTACACCTTC.